This T cell receptor (beta chain) was recovered during a study of T cell changes during pregnancy in multiple sclerosis. Sequenced by immunoSEQ multiplex PCR; TCRdb stores in-frame clones only, minus some. This sample has 75,000 to 95,000 clones; under 95% occur once, and the top ten carry around 2%. Germline CDR1 reads LNHDA; CDR2 reads SQIVND (reference sequence). Trimming stripped 6 bases from V and 4 bases from J, with 16 bases between. CDR3 length equals 14 residues. The chain uses TRBV19 and TRBJ2-7, with D possibly matching TRBD2 (6 bases). The clonotype comes from a female donor in good health, enrolled as a control in a pregnancy study. The input for sequencing was peripheral blood, taken in the first trimester of pregnancy. In DNA, the CDR3 is TGTGCCAGTAGCCTACGTCGACTAGGGTACGAGCAGTACTTC. Translation: CASSLRRLGYEQYF.